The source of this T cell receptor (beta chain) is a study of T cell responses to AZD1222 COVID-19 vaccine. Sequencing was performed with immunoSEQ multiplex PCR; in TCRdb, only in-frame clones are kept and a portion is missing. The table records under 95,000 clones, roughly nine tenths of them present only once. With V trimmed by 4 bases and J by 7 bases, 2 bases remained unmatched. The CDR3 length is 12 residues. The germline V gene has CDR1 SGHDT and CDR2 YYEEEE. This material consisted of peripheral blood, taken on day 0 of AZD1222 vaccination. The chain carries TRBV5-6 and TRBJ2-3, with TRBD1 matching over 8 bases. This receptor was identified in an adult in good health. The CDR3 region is CASSRQGYTQYF. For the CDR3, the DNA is TGTGCCAGCAGCCGACAGGGGTATACGCAGTATTTT.